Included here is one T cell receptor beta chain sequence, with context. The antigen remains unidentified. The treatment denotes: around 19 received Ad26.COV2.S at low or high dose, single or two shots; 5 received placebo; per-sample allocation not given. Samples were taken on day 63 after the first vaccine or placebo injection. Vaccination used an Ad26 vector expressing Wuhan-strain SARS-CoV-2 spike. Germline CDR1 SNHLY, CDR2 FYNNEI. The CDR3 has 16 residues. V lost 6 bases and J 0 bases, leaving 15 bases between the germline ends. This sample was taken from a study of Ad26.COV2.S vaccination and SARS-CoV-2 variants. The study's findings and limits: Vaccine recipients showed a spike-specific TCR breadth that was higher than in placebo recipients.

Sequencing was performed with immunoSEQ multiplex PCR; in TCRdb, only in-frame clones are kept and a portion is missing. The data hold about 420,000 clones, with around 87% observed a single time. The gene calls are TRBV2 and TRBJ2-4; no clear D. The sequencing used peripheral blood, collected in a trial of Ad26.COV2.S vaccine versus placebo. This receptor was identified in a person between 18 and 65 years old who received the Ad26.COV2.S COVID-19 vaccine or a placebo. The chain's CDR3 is CASSSDLALAKNIQYF. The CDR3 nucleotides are TGTGCCAGCAGCTCCGACTTGGCCCTAGCCAAAAACATTCAGTACTTC.